A selection of T cell receptor beta chains follows, all from one sample in a study of CD8 T cells in Susac syndrome. TCRdb re-called the immunoSEQ multiplex PCR reads with MiXCR, one entry per CDR3 protein. Of 200,000 to 300,000 distinct CDR3 sequences listed, 90% to 97% are singletons. The specimen was CD4+ T cells from PBMCs. The receptors were gathered from a human donor with Susac syndrome. CDR3s include the opening cysteine and the closing phenylalanine or tryptophan. Each record gives: V gene, J gene, D gene, clone size, CDR3 protein, CDR3 DNA. D genes are given only for firm matches. Expanded clones are given a class, and other clones once, few, many or no size at all.

v_call: TRBV4-1; j_call: TRBJ1-2; d_call: TRBD1; clone_size: .; cdr3_aa: CASSNPGTGGNYGYTF; cdr3_nt: TGCGCCAGCAGCAATCCCGGGACAGGGGGCAACTATGGCTACACCTTC
v_call: TRBV5-5; j_call: TRBJ2-7; d_call: TRBD1; clone_size: once; cdr3_aa: CASSLARTGDSYEQYF; cdr3_nt: TGTGCCAGCAGCTTGGCCCGGACAGGGGATAGCTACGAGCAGTACTTC
v_call: TRBV4-1; j_call: TRBJ2-2; d_call: TRBD2; clone_size: once; cdr3_aa: CASTSGSTGELFF; cdr3_nt: TGCGCCAGCACTAGCGGGAGTACCGGGGAGCTGTTTTTT
v_call: TRBV7-2; j_call: TRBJ2-3; d_call: .; clone_size: .; cdr3_aa: CATSAHLGTDTQYF; cdr3_nt: TGTGCCACCTCGGCCCACCTTGGCACAGATACGCAGTATTTT
v_call: TRBV29-1; j_call: TRBJ1-1; d_call: .; clone_size: .; cdr3_aa: CSAEVGRGTEAFF; cdr3_nt: TGCAGCGCGGAGGTTGGGAGAGGGACTGAAGCTTTCTTT
v_call: TRBV12-3/TRBV12-4; j_call: TRBJ1-5; d_call: .; clone_size: .; cdr3_aa: CASSPSSSNQPQHF; cdr3_nt: TGTGCCAGCAGCCCTAGCAGTAGCAATCAGCCCCAGCATTTT
v_call: TRBV5-1; j_call: TRBJ2-7; d_call: .; clone_size: once; cdr3_aa: CASSLPQSAPYEQYF; cdr3_nt: TGCGCCAGCAGCCTACCGCAGTCCGCGCCATACGAGCAGTACTTC
v_call: TRBV18; j_call: TRBJ2-3; d_call: TRBD1; clone_size: .; cdr3_aa: CASSPTGGNTDTQYF; cdr3_nt: TGTGCCAGCTCACCGACAGGGGGGAACACAGATACGCAGTATTTT
v_call: TRBV28; j_call: TRBJ1-3; d_call: .; clone_size: .; cdr3_aa: CASTLFSGNTIYF; cdr3_nt: TGTGCCAGCACCCTTTTCTCTGGAAACACCATATATTTT
v_call: TRBV29-1; j_call: TRBJ2-7; d_call: TRBD2; clone_size: .; cdr3_aa: CSVSPGLGVEQYF; cdr3_nt: TGCAGCGTTTCCCCGGGACTAGGGGTCGAGCAGTACTTC
v_call: TRBV9; j_call: TRBJ1-2; d_call: .; clone_size: .; cdr3_aa: CASSVGEAGGYTF; cdr3_nt: TGTGCCAGCAGCGTAGGGGAGGCAGGAGGCTACACCTTC
v_call: TRBV18; j_call: TRBJ2-3; d_call: .; clone_size: .; cdr3_aa: CASSQHHTDTQYF; cdr3_nt: TGTGCCAGCTCACAACACCACACAGATACGCAGTATTTT
v_call: TRBV7-2; j_call: TRBJ2-4; d_call: .; clone_size: .; cdr3_aa: CASSPSKGTIGNIQYF; cdr3_nt: TGTGCCAGCAGCCCGAGTAAGGGTACTATCGGTAACATTCAGTACTTC
v_call: TRBV24-1; j_call: TRBJ1-1; d_call: .; clone_size: .; cdr3_aa: CATSDTNGFF; cdr3_nt: TGTGCCACCAGTGATACTAACGGTTTCTTT
v_call: TRBV13; j_call: TRBJ2-1; d_call: TRBD2; clone_size: .; cdr3_aa: CASSLEPSGIDEQFF; cdr3_nt: TGTGCCAGCAGCTTAGAGCCTAGCGGGATCGATGAGCAGTTCTTC
v_call: TRBV7-2; j_call: TRBJ2-4; d_call: .; clone_size: .; cdr3_aa: CASSSRNSLAKNIQYF; cdr3_nt: TGTGCCAGCAGCTCCAGGAATTCTCTAGCCAAAAACATTCAGTACTTC
v_call: TRBV19; j_call: TRBJ2-7; d_call: TRBD1; clone_size: .; cdr3_aa: CASGQVMGSYEQYF; cdr3_nt: TGTGCCAGCGGACAGGTTATGGGCTCCTACGAGCAGTACTTC
v_call: TRBV13; j_call: TRBJ1-5; d_call: TRBD1; clone_size: .; cdr3_aa: CASSSRTGGHQPQHF; cdr3_nt: TGTGCCAGCAGTTCCCGGACAGGGGGCCATCAGCCCCAGCATTTT
v_call: TRBV4-2; j_call: TRBJ1-5; d_call: .; clone_size: .; cdr3_aa: CASSQDGGWDQPQHF; cdr3_nt: TGTGCCAGCAGCCAAGATGGGGGATGGGATCAGCCCCAGCATTTT
v_call: TRBV7-2; j_call: TRBJ2-1; d_call: .; clone_size: .; cdr3_aa: CASSLDSAGNEQFF; cdr3_nt: TGTGCCAGCAGCTTAGATTCCGCAGGAAATGAGCAGTTCTTC
v_call: TRBV2; j_call: TRBJ2-1; d_call: .; clone_size: .; cdr3_aa: CATKKYNEQFF; cdr3_nt: TGTGCCACCAAGAAGTACAATGAGCAGTTCTTC
v_call: TRBV7-8; j_call: TRBJ1-1; d_call: .; clone_size: .; cdr3_aa: CASSAKRVNTEAFF; cdr3_nt: TGTGCCAGCAGCGCAAAACGGGTAAACACTGAAGCTTTCTTT
v_call: TRBV20-1; j_call: TRBJ2-5; d_call: TRBD2; clone_size: .; cdr3_aa: CSARVWRGGRDETQYF; cdr3_nt: TGCAGTGCTAGAGTGTGGCGGGGGGGGCGCGACGAGACCCAGTACTTC
v_call: TRBV25-1; j_call: TRBJ2-5; d_call: TRBD2; clone_size: .; cdr3_aa: CASSAPPQREGIRGTQYF; cdr3_nt: TGTGCCAGCAGTGCCCCCCCTCAGCGGGAGGGGATTAGGGGGACCCAGTACTTC
v_call: TRBV12-3/TRBV12-4; j_call: TRBJ2-1; d_call: .; clone_size: .; cdr3_aa: CASSRRAEQFF; cdr3_nt: TGTGCCAGCAGCCGCCGGGCGGAGCAGTTCTTC
v_call: TRBV12-3/TRBV12-4; j_call: TRBJ2-7; d_call: .; clone_size: .; cdr3_aa: CASSLGQGTTEYEQYF; cdr3_nt: TGTGCCAGCAGTTTAGGGCAGGGAACAACAGAGTACGAGCAGTACTTC
v_call: TRBV20-1; j_call: TRBJ2-2; d_call: TRBD2; clone_size: once; cdr3_aa: CSARPGTSGRAGELFF; cdr3_nt: TGCAGTGCTAGACCGGGGACTAGCGGGAGGGCCGGAGAGCTGTTTTTT
v_call: TRBV29-1; j_call: TRBJ2-7; d_call: .; clone_size: .; cdr3_aa: CSATGRVYEQYF; cdr3_nt: TGCAGCGCCACCGGCAGGGTCTACGAGCAGTACTTC
v_call: TRBV30; j_call: TRBJ1-4; d_call: TRBD1; clone_size: .; cdr3_aa: CAWMDGTGSKLFF; cdr3_nt: TGTGCCTGGATGGATGGGACAGGGTCAAAACTGTTTTTT
v_call: TRBV27; j_call: TRBJ1-1; d_call: .; clone_size: .; cdr3_aa: CASRPGPVNTEAFF; cdr3_nt: TGTGCCAGCAGACCTGGGCCCGTGAACACTGAAGCTTTCTTT
v_call: TRBV20-1; j_call: TRBJ2-7; d_call: .; clone_size: .; cdr3_aa: CSAREASEQYF; cdr3_nt: TGCAGTGCTAGAGAAGCATCCGAGCAGTACTTC
v_call: TRBV19; j_call: TRBJ2-6; d_call: TRBD1; clone_size: .; cdr3_aa: CASSIGTGSGANVLTF; cdr3_nt: TGTGCCAGTAGTATCGGGACAGGCTCTGGGGCCAACGTCCTGACTTTC
v_call: TRBV6-1; j_call: TRBJ2-7; d_call: .; clone_size: .; cdr3_aa: CASRNRYSYEQYF; cdr3_nt: TGTGCCAGCAGGAACCGATACTCCTACGAGCAGTACTTC
v_call: TRBV20-1; j_call: TRBJ2-5; d_call: TRBD2; clone_size: .; cdr3_aa: CSARSGLADPRWETQYF; cdr3_nt: TGCAGTGCTCGCTCGGGACTAGCGGACCCCAGGTGGGAGACCCAGTACTTC
v_call: TRBV12-3/TRBV12-4; j_call: TRBJ2-2; d_call: TRBD1; clone_size: few; cdr3_aa: CASRGQGSNTGELFF; cdr3_nt: TGTGCCAGCAGGGGACAGGGGTCTAACACCGGGGAGCTGTTTTTT
v_call: TRBV7-7; j_call: TRBJ2-4; d_call: .; clone_size: .; cdr3_aa: CASSLARQIRHVAKNIQYF; cdr3_nt: TGTGCTAGCAGCTTAGCGAGACAGATCAGACATGTAGCCAAAAACATTCAGTACTTC
v_call: TRBV7-3; j_call: TRBJ1-1; d_call: .; clone_size: .; cdr3_aa: CASSPSFRSTEAFF; cdr3_nt: TGTGCCAGCAGCCCCTCCTTCAGGAGCACTGAAGCTTTCTTT
v_call: TRBV20-1; j_call: TRBJ1-1; d_call: .; clone_size: .; cdr3_aa: CSASTMNTEAFF; cdr3_nt: TGCAGTGCCTCCACTATGAACACTGAAGCTTTCTTT
v_call: TRBV14; j_call: TRBJ2-1; d_call: TRBD2; clone_size: .; cdr3_aa: CASSQLLAGENEQFF; cdr3_nt: TGTGCCAGCAGCCAATTACTAGCGGGAGAAAATGAGCAGTTCTTC
v_call: TRBV6-6; j_call: TRBJ2-7; d_call: TRBD1; clone_size: .; cdr3_aa: CASSKTGVVSYEQYF; cdr3_nt: TGTGCCAGCAGCAAGACAGGGGTAGTCTCCTACGAGCAGTACTTC
v_call: TRBV6-5; j_call: TRBJ2-1; d_call: .; clone_size: .; cdr3_aa: CASSYYGAGADNEQFF; cdr3_nt: TGTGCCAGCAGTTATTATGGGGCGGGGGCCGACAATGAGCAGTTCTTC
v_call: TRBV5-1; j_call: TRBJ2-1; d_call: .; clone_size: .; cdr3_aa: CASSFPLGPMPGNEQFF; cdr3_nt: TGCGCCAGCAGCTTCCCGTTGGGACCCATGCCGGGGAATGAGCAGTTCTTC
v_call: TRBV5-1; j_call: TRBJ2-2; d_call: .; clone_size: .; cdr3_aa: CASSLGASTGELFF; cdr3_nt: TGCGCCAGCAGCTTGGGGGCATCTACCGGGGAGCTGTTTTTT
v_call: TRBV4-2; j_call: TRBJ1-1; d_call: TRBD1; clone_size: .; cdr3_aa: CASTRTGTNTEAFF; cdr3_nt: TGTGCCAGCACCAGGACAGGGACTAACACTGAAGCTTTCTTT
v_call: TRBV13; j_call: TRBJ2-3; d_call: TRBD2; clone_size: .; cdr3_aa: CASSLRTSGGTQYF; cdr3_nt: TGTGCCAGCAGCCTTCGGACTAGCGGGGGTACGCAGTATTTT
v_call: TRBV20-1; j_call: TRBJ1-3; d_call: .; clone_size: .; cdr3_aa: CSARGTNSGNTIYF; cdr3_nt: TGCAGTGCTAGAGGGACAAACTCTGGAAACACCATATATTTT
v_call: TRBV27; j_call: TRBJ2-3; d_call: .; clone_size: .; cdr3_aa: CASSLLGPEGRDTQYF; cdr3_nt: TGTGCCAGCAGTTTACTTGGCCCAGAGGGGAGGGATACGCAGTATTTT
v_call: TRBV11-2; j_call: TRBJ1-5; d_call: .; clone_size: .; cdr3_aa: CASSLEAGSTAHTQHF; cdr3_nt: TGTGCCAGCAGCTTAGAAGCCGGGTCAACGGCCCATACCCAGCATTTT
v_call: TRBV29-1; j_call: TRBJ2-7; d_call: TRBD1; clone_size: .; cdr3_aa: CSASLRPGQGAVEQYF; cdr3_nt: TGCAGCGCGAGTCTACGGCCGGGACAGGGGGCGGTCGAGCAGTACTTC
v_call: TRBV7-8; j_call: TRBJ2-7; d_call: .; clone_size: .; cdr3_aa: CASSPRFVAELSYEQYF; cdr3_nt: TGTGCCAGCAGCCCGCGTTTTGTAGCGGAACTCTCCTACGAGCAGTACTTC
v_call: TRBV7-9; j_call: TRBJ1-1; d_call: .; clone_size: .; cdr3_aa: CASSLDAGLNTEAFF; cdr3_nt: TGTGCCAGCAGCTTAGACGCCGGGCTTAACACTGAAGCTTTCTTT
v_call: TRBV5-1; j_call: TRBJ1-5; d_call: .; clone_size: .; cdr3_aa: CASSLVPGPQPQHF; cdr3_nt: TGCGCCAGCAGCTTGGTTCCCGGGCCCCAGCCCCAGCATTTT
v_call: TRBV11-2; j_call: TRBJ2-5; d_call: .; clone_size: .; cdr3_aa: CASRMGMSRAGETQYF; cdr3_nt: TGTGCCAGCAGGATGGGGATGAGCAGGGCGGGAGAGACCCAGTACTTC
v_call: TRBV7-2; j_call: TRBJ2-1; d_call: TRBD2; clone_size: .; cdr3_aa: CASSLPLLAGVDNEQFF; cdr3_nt: TGTGCCAGCAGCTTACCCCTACTAGCGGGAGTAGACAATGAGCAGTTCTTC
v_call: TRBV20-1; j_call: TRBJ1-1; d_call: .; clone_size: .; cdr3_aa: CSAYVNTEAFF; cdr3_nt: TGCAGTGCTTACGTAAACACTGAAGCTTTCTTT
v_call: TRBV6-5; j_call: TRBJ1-1; d_call: TRBD1; clone_size: once; cdr3_aa: CASSYSTGRRDTEAFF; cdr3_nt: TGTGCCAGCAGTTACTCGACAGGGAGACGTGACACTGAAGCTTTCTTT
v_call: TRBV24-1; j_call: TRBJ1-1; d_call: .; clone_size: .; cdr3_aa: CATSLTGNTEAFF; cdr3_nt: TGTGCCACCAGTCTGACGGGGAACACTGAAGCTTTCTTT